This T cell receptor (beta chain) originates from a study of CD8+CD57+ T cells in acquired aplastic anemia. Looking at the study overall: When averaged, DNA from sorted CD4+ and CD8+ cells came to 3 to 3.5 ug. The study's findings and limits: Controls and patients did not differ significantly in CD8+ Simpson's diversity.

Researchers used genomic DNA as the template to profile TCR beta VDJ and CDR3. MiXCR, run by TCRdb on the reads, gives a single entry per CDR3 protein. The table has fewer than 200,000 distinct CDR3 sequences, 55% to 75% seen once. The junction had 2 bases not matched to a gene; V was cut back by 3 bases and J by 0 bases. The CDR3 is 14 residues long. Germline V gene lookup returns CDR1 SGHRS and CDR2 YFSETQ. Comments on this clonotype: Its antigen remains unidentified.

The TCR sequence derives from a human donor in good health. The specimen was sorted CD4+, CD8+, or CD8+CD57+ T cells (not recorded which) from PBMCs. J is TRBJ2-7 and V is TRBV5-1, with 8 bases fitting TRBD1. The CDR3 here is CASSSGQGSYEQYF. CDR3 DNA sequence: TGCGCCAGCAGCTCAGGACAGGGCTCCTACGAGCAGTACTTC.